The source of this T cell receptor beta chain is a study of cytomegalovirus exposure and HLA in healthy donors. Study-wide results and limits: Later analysis demonstrated an association between a missense DCLRE1C variant and TCR beta V- and J-gene trimming.

A remark on this clone: No antigen is known for it.

The trim removed 3 bases at V and 0 bases at J, leaving 5 bases unmatched. The CDR3 is made up of 15 amino acids. The germline V gene has CDR1 SGHAT and CDR2 FQNNGV. Use of 60 Vbeta and 13 Jbeta primers characterized the PCR. Profiling relied on immunoSEQ multiplex PCR, and the TCRdb table lists in-frame clones only, not all of them. Of around 97,000 clones in the sample, roughly 80% were seen once. The sample consisted of PBMCs. The gene calls are TRBV11-2 and TRBJ2-7; TRBD1 aligns across 7 bases. The TCR comes from a man aged 50-60 years in good health and CMV-seropositive. The CDR3 nucleotides are TGTGCCAGCAGCTTGGGGACAGAGATCTCCTACGAGCAGTACTTC. Translation: CASSLGTEISYEQYF.